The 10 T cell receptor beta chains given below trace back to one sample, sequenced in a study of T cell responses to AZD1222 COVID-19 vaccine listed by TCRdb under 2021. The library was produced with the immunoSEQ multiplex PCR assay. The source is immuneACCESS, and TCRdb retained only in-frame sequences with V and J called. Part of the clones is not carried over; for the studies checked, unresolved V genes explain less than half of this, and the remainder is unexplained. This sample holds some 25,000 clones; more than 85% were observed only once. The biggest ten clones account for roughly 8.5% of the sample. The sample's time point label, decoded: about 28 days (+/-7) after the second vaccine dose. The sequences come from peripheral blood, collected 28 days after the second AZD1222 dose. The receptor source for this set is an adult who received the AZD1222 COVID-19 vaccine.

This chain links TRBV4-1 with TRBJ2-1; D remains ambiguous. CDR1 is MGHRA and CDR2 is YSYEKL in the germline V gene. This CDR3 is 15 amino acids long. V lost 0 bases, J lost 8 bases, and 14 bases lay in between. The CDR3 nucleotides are TGCGCCAGCAGCCAAGACGCGGTCCGTCGTGATGAGCAGTTCTTC. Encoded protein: CASSQDAVRRDEQFF.

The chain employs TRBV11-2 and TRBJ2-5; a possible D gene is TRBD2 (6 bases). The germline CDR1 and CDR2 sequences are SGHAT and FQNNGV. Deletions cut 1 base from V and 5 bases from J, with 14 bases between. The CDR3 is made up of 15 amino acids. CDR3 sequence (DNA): TGTGCCAGCAGCTTAGCCCTAGCGTCGTATGAGACCCAGTACTTC. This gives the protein CASSLALASYETQYF.

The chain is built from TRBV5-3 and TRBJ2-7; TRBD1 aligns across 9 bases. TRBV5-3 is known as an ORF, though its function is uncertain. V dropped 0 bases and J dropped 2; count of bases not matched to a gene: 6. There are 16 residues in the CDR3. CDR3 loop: CARSLDGTGKAYEQYF. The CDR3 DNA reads TGTGCCAGAAGCTTGGACGGGACAGGGAAGGCCTACGAGCAGTACTTC.

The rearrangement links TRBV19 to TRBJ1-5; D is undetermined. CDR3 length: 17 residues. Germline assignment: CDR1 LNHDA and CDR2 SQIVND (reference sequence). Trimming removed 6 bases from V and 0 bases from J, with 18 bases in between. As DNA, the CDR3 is TGTGCCAGTAGGACGACATGGGAGACCTATAGCAATCAGCCCCAGCATTTT. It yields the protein CASRTTWETYSNQPQHF.

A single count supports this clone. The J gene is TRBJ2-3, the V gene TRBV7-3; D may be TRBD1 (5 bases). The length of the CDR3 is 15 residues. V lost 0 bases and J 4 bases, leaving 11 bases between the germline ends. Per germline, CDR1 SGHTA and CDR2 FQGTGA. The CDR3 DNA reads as TGTGCCAGCAGCTTAACGGGGCTAGGGTCAGATACGCAGTATTTT. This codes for CASSLTGLGSDTQYF.

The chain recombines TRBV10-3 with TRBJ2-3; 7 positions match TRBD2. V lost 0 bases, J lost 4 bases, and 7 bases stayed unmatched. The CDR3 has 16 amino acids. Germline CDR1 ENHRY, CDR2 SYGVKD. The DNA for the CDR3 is TGTGCCATCAGTGAGTCTTTGGCGGGGGACGCAGATACGCAGTATTTT. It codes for CAISESLAGDADTQYF.

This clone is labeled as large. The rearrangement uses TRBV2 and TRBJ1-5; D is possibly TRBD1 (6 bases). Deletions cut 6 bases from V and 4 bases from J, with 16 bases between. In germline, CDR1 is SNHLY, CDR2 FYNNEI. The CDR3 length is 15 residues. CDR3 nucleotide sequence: TGTGCCAGCAGGGGGGACGGGGACAATAATCAGCCCCAGCATTTT. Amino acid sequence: CASRGDGDNNQPQHF.

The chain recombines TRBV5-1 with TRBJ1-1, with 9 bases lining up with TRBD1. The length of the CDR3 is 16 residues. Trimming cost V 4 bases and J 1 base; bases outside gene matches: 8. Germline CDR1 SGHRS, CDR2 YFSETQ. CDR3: CASSPRTGATNTEAFF. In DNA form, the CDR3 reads TGCGCCAGCAGCCCGCGGACAGGGGCGACGAACACTGAAGCTTTCTTT.

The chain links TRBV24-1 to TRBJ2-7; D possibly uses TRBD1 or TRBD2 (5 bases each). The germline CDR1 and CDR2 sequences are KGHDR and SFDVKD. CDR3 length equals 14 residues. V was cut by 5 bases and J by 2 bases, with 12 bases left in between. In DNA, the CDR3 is TGTGCCACCAGTGGGGGGACCGATCCCTACGAGCAGTACTTC. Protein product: CATSGGTDPYEQYF.

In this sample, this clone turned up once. The CDR3 coding sequence is TGTGCCAGTAGCGTCTCGACGACGGCGGTCCCCTACAATGAGCAGTTCTTC. This translates into CASSVSTTAVPYNEQFF. This chain connects TRBV19 to TRBJ2-1; D not resolved. Trimming pared 6 bases from V and 2 bases from J, leaving 20 bases between. The length of the CDR3 is 17 residues. Germline V gene sequence: CDR1 LNHDA, CDR2 SQIVND (reference sequence).